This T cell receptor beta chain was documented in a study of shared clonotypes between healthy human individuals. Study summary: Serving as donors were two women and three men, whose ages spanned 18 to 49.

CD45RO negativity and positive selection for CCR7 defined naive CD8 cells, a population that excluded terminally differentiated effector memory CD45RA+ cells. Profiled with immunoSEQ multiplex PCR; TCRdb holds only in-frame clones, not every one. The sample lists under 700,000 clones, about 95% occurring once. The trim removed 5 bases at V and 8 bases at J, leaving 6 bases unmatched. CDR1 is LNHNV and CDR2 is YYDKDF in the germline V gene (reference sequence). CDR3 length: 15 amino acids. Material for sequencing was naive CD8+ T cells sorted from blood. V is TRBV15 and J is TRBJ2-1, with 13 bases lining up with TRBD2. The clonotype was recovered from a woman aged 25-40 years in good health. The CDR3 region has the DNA TGTGCCACCAGCTGGACTAGCGGGAGACTCGATGAGCAGTTCTTC. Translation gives CATSWTSGRLDEQFF.